This is a list of T cell receptor beta chains from one sample in a study of post-analysis software for immune sequencing data. TCRdb re-derived calls from the PCR reads in MiXCR, one entry per CDR3 protein. The profile shows about 500,000 distinct CDR3 sequences, around 40% of them singletons. The specimen sequenced was blood. These TCRs come from a girl between 5 and 17 years old with multiple sclerosis. Both conserved end residues are part of each CDR3.

v_call cdr3_aa
TRBV13 CASSLLRTSVYNEQFF
TRBV4-1 CASSQGAGPPLHF
TRBV5-1 CASSSGQFGTEAFF
TRBV29-1 CSAHFSGSTDTQYF
TRBV29-1 CSVDSQGFAGDYTF
TRBV5-1 CASSLDNKVEQYF
TRBV5-1 CASSFLTSAGEQFF
TRBV6-5 CASSYRSGRTDTQYF
TRBV28 CASSWRERSNEQYF
TRBV29-1 CSVELSYEQYF
TRBV5-6 CASSRTGGRQETQYF
TRBV12-3/TRBV12-4 CASSLTYNNEQFF
TRBV29-1 CSVELGNEQYF
TRBV20-1 CSARDFGRVNEQYF
TRBV12-3/TRBV12-4 CASSLLPGLAEQFF
TRBV6-1 CASSRTGTGGQLSSPLHF
TRBV7-2 CASSLVVSSGSSYNEQFF
TRBV20-1 CSASVIRDRVVRAKNIQYF
TRBV4-1 CASSHGQGLNTEAFF
TRBV6-5 CASSYSRNEQFF
TRBV7-2 CASSYRTGNNEQFF
TRBV9 CASSYRHLTEAFF
TRBV7-2 CASSTGLAGAYEQYF
TRBV7-9 CASSLDGSHYGYTF
TRBV4-1 CASSARTGSSYEQFF
TRBV20-1 CSAREGSRGYEQYF
TRBV6-1 CASKMENEKLFF
TRBV6-1 CASRETSGTRNEQFF
TRBV5-1 CASSLVTGGTTDTQYF
TRBV27 CATHSGGYNEQFF
TRBV6-1 CASSHRQGVLDYTF
TRBV28 CASSTQGDTQYF
TRBV4-1 CASSQRQLNTEAFF
TRBV27 CASNAGTTVYEQYF
TRBV12-3/TRBV12-4 CASSDYRVGNEQFF
TRBV15 CATSRDKSRTYEQYF